A single sample gave rise to the 21 T cell receptor beta chains below, sequenced in a study of ipilimumab plus nivolumab after autologous stem cell transplantation. Profiled with immunoSEQ multiplex PCR; TCRdb holds only in-frame clones, not every one. Here the sample spans 20,000 to 25,000 clones, approximately 86% being singletons. This material consisted of PBMCs, taken in a trial of ipilimumab plus nivolumab as post-transplant consolidation. These receptors originate from a male donor with diffuse large B-cell lymphoma.

Concerning this clone itself: Germline is not matched at one junction end, which may reflect a read error. The chain carries TRBV18 and TRBJ2-2; TRBD1 might be the D (6 bases). Germline V gene sequence: CDR1 KGHSH, CDR2 LQKENI. The CDR3 covers 13 residues. The CDR3 bases are TGTGCCAGCTCAGACCGGGACACCTGGGAGCTGTTTTTT. This gives the protein CASSDRDTWELFF.

The V gene is TRBV6-1, the J gene TRBJ2-1; D remains ambiguous. In germline, CDR1 is MNHNS, CDR2 SASEGT. V lost 4 bases and J 0 bases, leaving 10 bases between the germline ends. The CDR3 has 15 residues. In nucleotides, the CDR3 is TGTGCCAGCAGTGTGAGAAGCGCCTCCTACAATGAGCAGTTCTTC. Translating gives CASSVRSASYNEQFF.

This clone was observed a few times. The chain links TRBV6-5 to TRBJ1-4; unclear D gene. The CDR3 contains 14 residues. Germline V gene lookup returns CDR1 MNHEY and CDR2 SVGAGI. Trimming pared 6 bases from V and 0 bases from J, leaving 8 bases between. The CDR3 DNA reads TGTGCCAGCAGACCATTTGCAACTAATGAAAAACTGTTTTTT. Translating gives CASRPFATNEKLFF.

The V call is TRBV2, the J call TRBJ2-1, with no clear D. The V end was cut by 6 bases, the J end by 3 bases, with 9 bases between. Per the germline V gene, CDR1 is SNHLY and CDR2 is FYNNEI. CDR3 size: 13 residues. CDR3 amino acids: CASSARVYNEQFF. In DNA, the CDR3 is TGTGCCAGCAGCGCAAGAGTCTACAATGAGCAGTTCTTC. The variable domain in full, completed from reference TRBV2 and TRBJ2-1, reads EPEVTQTPSHQVTQMGQEVILRCVPISNHLYFYWYRQILGQKVEFLVSFYNNEISEKSEIFDDQFSVERPDGSNFTLKIRSTKLEDSAMYFCASSARVYNEQFFGPGTRLTVL.

The gene calls are TRBV6-5 and TRBJ1-1, with TRBD1 matching over 10 bases. V lost 5 bases, J lost 10 bases, and 4 bases stayed unmatched. Germline CDR1 reads MNHEY; CDR2 reads SVGAGI. The CDR3 sequence is 12 residues long. This CDR3 is CASSNDRGRAFF. DNA for the CDR3: TGTGCCAGCAGTAACGACAGGGGGCGAGCTTTCTTT.

The chain is built from TRBV10-3 and TRBJ2-3, with 7 bases matching TRBD1. The J segment lost 4 bases and the V segment lost 4 bases, leaving 8 bases of the junction unmatched. This CDR3 is 15 amino acids long. Germline CDR1 is ENHRY and CDR2 is SYGVKD. The CDR3 loop reads CAISVDRERSDTQYF. CDR3 nucleotides: TGTGCCATCAGTGTTGACAGGGAGCGGTCAGATACGCAGTATTTT.

This clone was found once. CDR3 loop: CASSRGDLTETQYF. CDR3 DNA: TGTGCCAGCAGCCGGGGGGACCTGACAGAGACCCAGTACTTC. The chain has TRBV5-4 and TRBJ2-5; 7 bases fit TRBD2. Germline CDR1 SGHNT, CDR2 YYREEE (reference sequence). There are 14 residues in the CDR3. V shed 4 bases, J shed 4 bases, and the junction held 7 bases outside the gene matches.

This chain links TRBV5-1 with TRBJ2-3; D gene uncertain. CDR1 SGHRS and CDR2 YFSETQ come from the germline V gene. CDR3 size: 17 residues. V was clipped by 0 bases and J by 1 base, with 15 bases between them. CDR3 in DNA: TGCGCCAGCAGCTTGGCCCCGGGCTCTACGGGCACAGATACGCAGTATTTT. It translates to CASSLAPGSTGTDTQYF.

In DNA form, the CDR3 reads TGCGCCAGCATTAGCGGGGGTACAGGGCCCCAGTACTTC. It codes for CASISGGTGPQYF. This chain uses TRBV10-2 with TRBJ2-5, with 9 bases aligning to TRBD2. The V and J ends lost 7 bases and 9 bases, in that order; junction bases with no gene match: 9. Germline CDR1 and CDR2: WSHSY and SAAADI. This CDR3 has 13 amino acids.

Details on this clone: At one boundary the junction diverges from the germline segment, which might be a read error. The V call is TRBV7-2, the J call TRBJ1-5, with a tentative D call TRBD1 (6 bases). There are 18 residues in the CDR3. Germline lookup yields CDR1 SGHTA and CDR2 FQGNSA. CDR3 residues: CASSPGQPPGYSNQPQHF. The CDR3 DNA reads as TGCGCCAGCAGCCCGGGACAACCTCCCGGGTATAGCAATCAGCCCCAGCATTTT.

V and J are TRBV4-2 and TRBJ2-7; TRBD2 matches at 13 bases. Per germline, CDR1 LGHNA and CDR2 YNFKEQ. The CDR3 consists of 16 residues. V lost 4 bases, J lost 7 bases, and 10 bases stayed unmatched. For the CDR3, the DNA is TGTGCCAGCAGCCCACTGGGACTAGCGGGGACACGGGAGCAGTACTTC. Encoded protein: CASSPLGLAGTREQYF.

V and J are TRBV18 and TRBJ1-2; D ambiguous. Germline CDR1 KGHSH, CDR2 LQKENI. Trimming stripped 3 bases from V and 2 bases from J, with 10 bases between. CDR3 length: 14 amino acids. This CDR3 reads CASSPGWTNYGYTF. Written as DNA, the CDR3 is TGTGCCAGCTCACCGGGGTGGACCAACTATGGCTACACCTTC.

The rearrangement joins TRBV6-5 to TRBJ1-2, with a possible D match to TRBD1 (6 bases). This CDR3 spans 13 amino acids. CDR1 is MNHEY, CDR2 SVGAGI, per germline. Trimming removed 2 bases at V and 8 bases at J, with 12 bases between. DNA for the CDR3: TGTGCCAGCAGTTACAGGGGGTCGTTGGGCTACACCTTC. This sequence encodes CASSYRGSLGYTF.

V usage is TRBV5-5 and J usage is TRBJ2-5; D not certain. The CDR3 extends over 15 amino acids. Trimming pared 0 bases from V and 5 bases from J, leaving 14 bases between. Per the germline V gene, CDR1 is SGHKS and CDR2 is YYEKEE (reference sequence). The CDR3 loop reads CASSLGWGSGETQYF. Here the CDR3 DNA reads TGTGCCAGCAGCTTGGGGTGGGGATCCGGGGAGACCCAGTACTTC.

In this sample, this clone turned up a few times. CDR3 sequence (DNA): TGTGCCAGCTCACCACAGGGGACAGATACGCAGTATTTT. It encodes CASSPQGTDTQYF. The V and J genes are TRBV18 and TRBJ2-3, with D tentatively TRBD1 (5 bases). V was cut by 1 base and J by 3 bases, with 5 bases left in between. Germline V gives CDR1 KGHSH, CDR2 LQKENI. The CDR3 totals 13 residues.

The rearrangement joins TRBV5-1 to TRBJ2-3; TRBD2 aligns across 8 bases. CDR1 and CDR2 from the germline V gene are SGHRS and YFSETQ. V gave up 5 bases and J gave up 1 base; unmatched junction bases: 6. The CDR3 sequence is 15 residues long. The CDR3 is CASSGGSGGTDTQYF. The CDR3 nucleotides read TGCGCCAGCAGTGGGGGTAGCGGGGGCACAGATACGCAGTATTTT.

This chain uses TRBV29-1 with TRBJ2-7, with no clear D. V lost 7 bases and J lost 6, with 13 bases in between. This CDR3 spans 11 amino acids. In germline, CDR1 is SQVTM, CDR2 ANQGSEA. As DNA, the CDR3 is TGCAGCGCCGCACATACGGCCGAGCAGTACTTC. Protein product: CSAAHTAEQYF.

This rearrangement joins TRBV12-5 to TRBJ1-5; a possible D gene is TRBD1 (6 bases). With 6 bases removed from V and 3 bases from J, the gap between germline ends came to 18 bases. CDR3 length: 16 amino acids. Per germline, CDR1 LGHNT and CDR2 FRNRAP. The CDR3 DNA follows: TGTGCTAGTGGGTATAACACAGGGAGTCTCAATCAGCCCCAGCATTTT. It translates to CASGYNTGSLNQPQHF.

This chain connects TRBV19 to TRBJ1-6; 10 nucleotides agree with TRBD1. V shed 4 bases, J shed 13 bases, and the junction held 10 bases outside the gene matches. Germline V lookup: CDR1 LNHDA, CDR2 SQIVND (reference sequence). The CDR3 has 15 amino acids. The CDR3 protein is CASSTGTGANGPLHF. The CDR3 DNA sequence: TGTGCCAGTAGTACCGGGACAGGGGCCAACGGGCCCCTCCACTTT.

This clone was seen only once. The chain links TRBV7-7 to TRBJ2-1; no clear D. V was pared by 1 base and J by 5 bases, with 9 bases between. CDR1 is SSHAT, CDR2 FNYEAQ, per germline (reference sequence). The CDR3 is 14 amino acids. The DNA of the CDR3 is TGTGCCAGCAGCTTAGTAGGGCCCAACAATGAGCAGTTCTTC. Amino acids: CASSLVGPNNEQFF.

This chain joins TRBV10-1 and TRBJ2-2, with 13 bases fitting TRBD2. CDR3 size: 16 residues. Per the germline V gene, CDR1 is WNHNN and CDR2 is SYGVQD (reference sequence). V was pared by 2 bases and J by 6 bases, with 3 bases of the junction left unmatched. The CDR3: CASSEPGLAGAGELFF. The CDR3 nucleotides are TGCGCCAGCAGTGAGCCTGGACTAGCGGGGGCCGGGGAGCTGTTTTTT.